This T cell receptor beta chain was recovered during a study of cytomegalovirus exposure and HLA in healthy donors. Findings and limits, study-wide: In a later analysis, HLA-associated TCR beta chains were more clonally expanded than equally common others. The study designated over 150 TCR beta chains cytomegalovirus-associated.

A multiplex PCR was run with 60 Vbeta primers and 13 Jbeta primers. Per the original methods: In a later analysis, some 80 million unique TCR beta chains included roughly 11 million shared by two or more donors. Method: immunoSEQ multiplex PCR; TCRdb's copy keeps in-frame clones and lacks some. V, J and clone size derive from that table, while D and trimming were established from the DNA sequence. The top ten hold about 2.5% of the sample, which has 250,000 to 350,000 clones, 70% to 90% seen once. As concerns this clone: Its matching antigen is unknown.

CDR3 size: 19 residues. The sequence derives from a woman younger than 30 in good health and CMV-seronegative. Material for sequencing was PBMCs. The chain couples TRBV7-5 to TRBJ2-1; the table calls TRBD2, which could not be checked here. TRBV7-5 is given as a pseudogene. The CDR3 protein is CARSSSPAAGESSYNEQFF. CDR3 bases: TGTGCCAGAAGCTCCTCGCCGGCGGCGGGGGAAAGCTCCTACAATGAGCAGTTCTTC.